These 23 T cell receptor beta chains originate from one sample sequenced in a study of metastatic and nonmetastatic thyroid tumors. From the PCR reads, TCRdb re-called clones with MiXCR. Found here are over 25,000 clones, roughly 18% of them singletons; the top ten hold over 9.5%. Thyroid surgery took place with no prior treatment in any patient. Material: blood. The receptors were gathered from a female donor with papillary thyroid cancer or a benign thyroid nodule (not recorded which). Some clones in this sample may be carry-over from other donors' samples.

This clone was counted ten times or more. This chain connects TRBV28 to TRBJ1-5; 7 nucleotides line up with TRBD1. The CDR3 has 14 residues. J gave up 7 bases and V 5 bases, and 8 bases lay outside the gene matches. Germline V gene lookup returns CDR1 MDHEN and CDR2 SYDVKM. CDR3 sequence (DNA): TGTGCCAGCAGTACTACAGGGGAGTGGCAGCCCCAGCATTTT. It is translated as CASSTTGEWQPQHF.

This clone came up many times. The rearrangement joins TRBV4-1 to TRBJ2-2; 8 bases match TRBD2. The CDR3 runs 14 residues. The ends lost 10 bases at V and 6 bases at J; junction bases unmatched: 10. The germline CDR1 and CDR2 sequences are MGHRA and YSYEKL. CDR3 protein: CATKAGDGAGELFF. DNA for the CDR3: TGCGCCACCAAAGCGGGAGATGGAGCCGGGGAGCTGTTTTTT.

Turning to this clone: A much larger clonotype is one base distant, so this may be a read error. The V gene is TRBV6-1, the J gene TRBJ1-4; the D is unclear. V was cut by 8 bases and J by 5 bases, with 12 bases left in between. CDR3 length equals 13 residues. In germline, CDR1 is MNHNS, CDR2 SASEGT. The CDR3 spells CASQRLVNEKLFF. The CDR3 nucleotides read TGTGCCAGCCAGCGGCTGGTGAATGAAAAACTGTTTTTT.

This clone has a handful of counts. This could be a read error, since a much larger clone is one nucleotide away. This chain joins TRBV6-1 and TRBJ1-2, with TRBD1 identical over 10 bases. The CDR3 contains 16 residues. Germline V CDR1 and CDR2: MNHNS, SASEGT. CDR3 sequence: CASRLRSTGGNYSYTF. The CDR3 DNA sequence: TGTGCCAGCAGACTCCGCTCGACAGGGGGCAACTATAGCTACACCTTC.

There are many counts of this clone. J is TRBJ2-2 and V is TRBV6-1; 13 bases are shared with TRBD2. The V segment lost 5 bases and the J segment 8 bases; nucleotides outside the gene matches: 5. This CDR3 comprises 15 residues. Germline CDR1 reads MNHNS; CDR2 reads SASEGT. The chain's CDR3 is CASSFGLAGVGELFF. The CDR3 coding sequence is TGTGCCAGCAGTTTTGGACTAGCGGGAGTAGGGGAGCTGTTTTTT.

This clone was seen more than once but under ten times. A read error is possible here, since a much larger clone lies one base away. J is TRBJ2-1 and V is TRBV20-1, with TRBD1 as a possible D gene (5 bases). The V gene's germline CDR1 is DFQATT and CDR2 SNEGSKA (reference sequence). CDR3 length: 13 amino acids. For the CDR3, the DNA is TGCATCCCCCAGGGCACCTCCTACAATGAGCAGTTCTTC. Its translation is CIPQGTSYNEQFF.

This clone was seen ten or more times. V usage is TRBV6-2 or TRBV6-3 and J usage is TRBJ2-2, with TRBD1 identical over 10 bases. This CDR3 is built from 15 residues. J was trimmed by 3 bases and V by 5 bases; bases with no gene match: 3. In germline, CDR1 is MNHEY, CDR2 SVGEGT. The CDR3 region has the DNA TGTGCCAGCAGTGCTGGACAGGGGGACACCGGGGAGCTGTTTTTT. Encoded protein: CASSAGQGDTGELFF.

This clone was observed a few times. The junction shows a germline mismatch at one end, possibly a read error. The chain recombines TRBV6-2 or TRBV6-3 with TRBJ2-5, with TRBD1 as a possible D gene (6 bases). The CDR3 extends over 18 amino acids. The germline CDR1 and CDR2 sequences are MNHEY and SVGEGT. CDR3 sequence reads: CASIVGGLEGVPRETQYF. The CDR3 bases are TGTGCGAGCATCGTAGGAGGCTTAGAGGGGGTACCCCGGGAGACCCAGTACTTC.

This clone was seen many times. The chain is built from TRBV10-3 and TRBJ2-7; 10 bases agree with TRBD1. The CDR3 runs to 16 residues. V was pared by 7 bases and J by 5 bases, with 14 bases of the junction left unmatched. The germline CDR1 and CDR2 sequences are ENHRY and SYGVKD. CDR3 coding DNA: TGTGCCATCAAGAATGGAGGGGACAGGGGAAGAGACGAGCAGTACTTC. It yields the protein CAIKNGGDRGRDEQYF.

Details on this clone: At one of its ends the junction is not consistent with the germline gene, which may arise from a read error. The CDR3 is CSARTSYSHNEQFF. CDR3 coding DNA: TGCAGTGCTAGGACTTCTTACTCCCACAATGAGCAGTTCTTC. This chain links TRBV20-1 with TRBJ2-1; D is ambiguous. Germline CDR1 and CDR2: DFQATT and SNEGSKA (reference sequence). CDR3 length equals 14 residues.

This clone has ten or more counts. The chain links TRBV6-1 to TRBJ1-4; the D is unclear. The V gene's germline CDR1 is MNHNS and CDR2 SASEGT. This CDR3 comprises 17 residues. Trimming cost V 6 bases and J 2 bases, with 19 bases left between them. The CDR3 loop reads CASSLLFGTGTNEKLFF. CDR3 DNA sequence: TGTGCCAGCAGCCTGCTCTTCGGCACCGGGACTAATGAAAAACTGTTTTTT.

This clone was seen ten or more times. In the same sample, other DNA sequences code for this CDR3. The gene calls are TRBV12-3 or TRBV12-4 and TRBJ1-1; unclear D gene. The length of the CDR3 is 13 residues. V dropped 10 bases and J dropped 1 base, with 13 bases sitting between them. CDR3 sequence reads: CATRRQSNTEAFF. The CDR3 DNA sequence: TGTGCCACCCGACGGCAATCGAACACTGAAGCTTTCTTT.

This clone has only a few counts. The CDR3: CASSLRGSPFWGYTF. The DNA of the CDR3 is TGTGCCAGCAGCTTAAGGGGCTCCCCTTTCTGGGGCTACACCTTC. J is TRBJ1-2 and V is TRBV7-4, with D tentatively TRBD1 (5 bases). V dropped 2 bases and J dropped 8 bases, with 18 bases sitting between them. Germline CDR1 is SGHVT and CDR2 is SQSDAQ. CDR3 size: 15 residues.

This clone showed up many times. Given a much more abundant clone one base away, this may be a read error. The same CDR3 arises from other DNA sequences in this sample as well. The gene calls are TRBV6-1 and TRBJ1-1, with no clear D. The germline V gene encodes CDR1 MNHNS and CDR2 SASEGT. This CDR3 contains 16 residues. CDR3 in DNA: TGTGCCAGCAGCGCGGCTTACGGAGGGAGGAGGACTGAAGCTTTCTTC. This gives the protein CASSAAYGGRRTEAFF.

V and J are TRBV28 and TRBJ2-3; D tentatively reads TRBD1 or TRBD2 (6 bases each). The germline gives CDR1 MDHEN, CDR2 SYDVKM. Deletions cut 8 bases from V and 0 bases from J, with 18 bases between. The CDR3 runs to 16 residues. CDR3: CASHQAGQGSTDTQYF. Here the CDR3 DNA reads TGTGCCAGCCACCAAGCGGGCCAGGGGAGCACAGATACGCAGTATTTT. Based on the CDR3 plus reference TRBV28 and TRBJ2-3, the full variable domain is DVKVTQSSRYLVKRTGEKVFLECVQDMDHENMFWYRQDPGLGLRLIYFSYDVKMKEKGDIPEGYSVSREKKERFSLILESASTNQTSMYLCASHQAGQGSTDTQYFGPGTRLTVL.

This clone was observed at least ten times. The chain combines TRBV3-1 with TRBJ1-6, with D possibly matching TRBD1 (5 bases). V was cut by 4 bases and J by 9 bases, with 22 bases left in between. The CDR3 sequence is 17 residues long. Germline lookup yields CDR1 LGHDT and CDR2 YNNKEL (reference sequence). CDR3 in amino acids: CASSPNVFGGVGSPLHF. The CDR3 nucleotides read TGTGCCAGCAGCCCCAACGTTTTTGGGGGTGTGGGTTCACCCCTCCACTTT.

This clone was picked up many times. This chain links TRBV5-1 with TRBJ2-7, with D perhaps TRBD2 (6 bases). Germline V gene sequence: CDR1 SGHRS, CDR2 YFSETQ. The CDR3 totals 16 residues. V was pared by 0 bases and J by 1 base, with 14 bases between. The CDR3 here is CASSLVVAEPSYEQYF. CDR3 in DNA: TGCGCCAGCAGCTTGGTAGTAGCGGAGCCGTCCTACGAGCAGTACTTC.

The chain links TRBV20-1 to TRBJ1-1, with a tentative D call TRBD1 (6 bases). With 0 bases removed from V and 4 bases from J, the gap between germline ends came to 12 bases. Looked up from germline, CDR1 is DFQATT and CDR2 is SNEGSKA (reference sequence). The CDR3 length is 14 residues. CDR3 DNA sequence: TGCAGTGCTAGAGATGGACCCAGGGGCACTGAAGCTTTCTTT. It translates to CSARDGPRGTEAFF.

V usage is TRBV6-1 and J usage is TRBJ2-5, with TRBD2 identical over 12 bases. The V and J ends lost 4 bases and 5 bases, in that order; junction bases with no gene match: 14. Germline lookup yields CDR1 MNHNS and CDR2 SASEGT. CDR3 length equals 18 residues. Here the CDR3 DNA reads TGTGCCAGCAGTGCTACAACAAGGGGACTAGCGGGTGGGGAGACCCAGTACTTC. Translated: CASSATTRGLAGGETQYF.

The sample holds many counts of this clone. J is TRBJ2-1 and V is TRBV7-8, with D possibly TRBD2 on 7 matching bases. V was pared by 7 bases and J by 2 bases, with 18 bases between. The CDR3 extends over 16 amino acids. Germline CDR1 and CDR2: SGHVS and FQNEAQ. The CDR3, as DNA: TGTGCCAGCATCAGATTTTCCGGGGGGCCCTACAATGAGCAGTTCTTC. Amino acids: CASIRFSGGPYNEQFF.

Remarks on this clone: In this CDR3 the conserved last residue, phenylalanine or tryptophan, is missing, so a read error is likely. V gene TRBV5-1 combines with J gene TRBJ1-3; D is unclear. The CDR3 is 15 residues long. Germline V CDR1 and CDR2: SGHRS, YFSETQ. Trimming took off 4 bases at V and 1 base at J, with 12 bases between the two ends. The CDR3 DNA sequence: TGCGCCAGCAGCGAGTCCGTGGGGTCTGGAAACACCATATATGTT. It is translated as CASSESVGSGNTIYV.

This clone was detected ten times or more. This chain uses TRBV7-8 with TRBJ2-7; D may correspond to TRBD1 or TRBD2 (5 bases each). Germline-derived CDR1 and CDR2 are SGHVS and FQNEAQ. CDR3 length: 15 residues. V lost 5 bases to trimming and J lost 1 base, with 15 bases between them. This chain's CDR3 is CASSLYGTESYEQYF. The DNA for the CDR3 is TGTGCCAGCAGCCTTTACGGGACGGAGTCCTACGAGCAGTACTTC.

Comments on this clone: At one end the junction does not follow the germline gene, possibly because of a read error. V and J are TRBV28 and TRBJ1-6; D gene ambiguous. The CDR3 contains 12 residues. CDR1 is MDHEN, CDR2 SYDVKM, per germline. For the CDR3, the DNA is TGTGCCAGCAGTTTCAGGAGTTCACCCCCCCACTTT. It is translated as CASSFRSSPPHF.